Listed below are T cell receptor beta chains from one sample, sequenced in a study of CD4 and CD8 cells across lung adenocarcinoma regions. TCRdb independently ran MiXCR on the PCR reads; one entry per CDR3 protein. The table has about 8,700 distinct CDR3 sequences, approximately 55% seen once. The sample consisted of CD8+ T cells from the margin of a lung tumor. Receptors were obtained from a female donor with lung adenocarcinoma. The CD4 and CD8 labels of this study may be unreliable. Both conserved end residues are part of each CDR3. The order of the fields is V gene, D gene, clone size, J gene, CDR3 DNA, CDR3 protein. D genes are given only for firm matches. Clone size appears in some rows only: once, few, many, or a class for an expanded clone.

>TRBV6-1|NA|few|TRBJ2-1
TGTGCCGGGGGGAGAGGGTACGGTGAGCAGTTCTTC
CAGGRGYGEQFF
>TRBV11-3|NA|many|TRBJ2-1
TGTGCCAGCAGCTCGGGACCAAACAATGAGCAGTTCTTC
CASSSGPNNEQFF
>TRBV27|NA|few|TRBJ2-7
TGTGCCAGCGGTGCTCCAGATACGCAGTACTTC
CASGAPDTQYF
>TRBV20-1|TRBD2|NA|TRBJ2-1
TGCAGTGCTAGAGACCCGAGCGGGGGTTCCTACAATGAGCAGTTCTTC
CSARDPSGGSYNEQFF
>TRBV6-1|TRBD2|many|TRBJ2-6
TGTGCCAGCACCGCGCCACAAGGTTCGTCGTTGGGGAGGGTGCACTCTGGGGCCAACGTCCTGACTTTC
CASTAPQGSSLGRVHSGANVLTF
>TRBV10-1|TRBD2|NA|TRBJ2-3
TGCGCCAGCAGTGACATAGCGGGTAGCACAGATACGCAGTATTTT
CASSDIAGSTDTQYF
>TRBV11-2|NA|many|TRBJ2-2
TGTGCCAGCAGCTTCCAGGACTACACCGGGGAGCTGTTTTTT
CASSFQDYTGELFF
>TRBV6-1|TRBD1|NA|TRBJ2-1
TGTGCCAGCAGTGAAGGAGTGGGCAGGGGGCACAATGAGCAGTTCTTC
CASSEGVGRGHNEQFF
>TRBV6-1|NA|NA|TRBJ1-3
TGTGCCAGCAGTGGCGGTGGGACATCTGGAAACACCATATATTTT
CASSGGGTSGNTIYF
>TRBV5-1|TRBD1|NA|TRBJ2-1
TGCGCCAGCAGCTTGCAGGGGGCCTACAATGAGCAGTTCTTC
CASSLQGAYNEQFF
>TRBV7-8|TRBD2|NA|TRBJ2-3
TGTGCCAGCAGCCTGGGACTAGCGGTCCGCACAGATACGCAGTATTTT
CASSLGLAVRTDTQYF
>TRBV6-5|NA|NA|TRBJ2-7
TGTGCCAGCAGTTACGAGGGCGGGCGGTCACAGTACTTC
CASSYEGGRSQYF
>TRBV5-1|NA|many|TRBJ2-7
TGCGCCAGCAGCTCTGGCGGGGACTCCTACGAGCAGTACTTC
CASSSGGDSYEQYF
>TRBV10-2|TRBD1|many|TRBJ2-1
TGCGCCGTATCCGGGACAGGGGGGGGCAATGAGCAGTTCTTC
CAVSGTGGGNEQFF
>TRBV27|NA|NA|TRBJ2-4
TGTGCCAGCGGGGGCTGTGACGAAAAGACTCAGTACTTC
CASGGCDEKTQYF
>TRBV7-8|NA|few|TRBJ2-5
TGTGCCAGCAGCTTAGCGGGGATTGGCGAGACCCAGTACTTC
CASSLAGIGETQYF
>TRBV20-1|NA|few|TRBJ2-2
TGCAGTGTAGGGACAAATATCCGGGGCGGGGAGCTGTTTTTT
CSVGTNIRGGELFF
>TRBV6-1|NA|NA|TRBJ2-3
TGTGCCAGCAGTGAAGGGAGGGTTAGGGGCACAGATACGCAGTATTTT
CASSEGRVRGTDTQYF
>TRBV10-1|NA|few|TRBJ2-2
TGCGCCAGCAGTGAGTCGAGCATCACCGGGGAGCTGTTTTTT
CASSESSITGELFF
>TRBV7-4|NA|once|TRBJ2-1
TGTGATAAGGGGGTCCTAGGGCGCAATGAGCAGTTCTTC
CDKGVLGRNEQFF
>TRBV6-1|NA|NA|TRBJ2-4
TGTGCCAGGGGTGGTGGGGGCGGAACCAAAGAGACTCAGTACTTC
CARGGGGGTKETQYF
>TRBV6-1|NA|medium-sized|TRBJ1-2
TGTGCCAGCAGTGGGTCCTCAAGGGGAGTCTACTATGGCTACACCTTC
CASSGSSRGVYYGYTF